The rows below give T cell receptor beta chains drawn from one sample of a study of blood T cells in healthy people across ages. TCRdb fed the 5' RACE reads into MiXCR, producing one record per CDR3 protein. The sample lists some 1,800,000 distinct CDR3 sequences, approximately 39% occurring once. Sequencing was carried out using blood. Every receptor here comes from a human donor in good health. Both conserved end residues are part of each CDR3. A D gene is named only where the DNA matches it firmly. Size values are once, few and many counts, or a class for expanded clones, and some rows have none.

V gene: TRBV5-1
J gene: TRBJ1-4
clone size: NA
D gene: TRBD1
CDR3 DNA: TGCGCCAGCAGCTTGTATGGGACAGCGAATGAAAAACTGTTTTTT
CDR3 protein: CASSLYGTANEKLFF

V gene: TRBV6-5
J gene: TRBJ1-2
clone size: NA
D gene: NA
CDR3 DNA: TGTGCCAGCACCCGTGATGGGGATGGCTACACCTTC
CDR3 protein: CASTRDGDGYTF

V gene: TRBV29-1
J gene: TRBJ2-7
clone size: NA
D gene: TRBD2
CDR3 DNA: TGCAGCGTTGGGACCGGGACTAGCGGGGAGTACGAGCAGTACTTC
CDR3 protein: CSVGTGTSGEYEQYF

V gene: TRBV3-1
J gene: TRBJ2-7
clone size: few
D gene: NA
CDR3 DNA: TGTGCCAGCAGCCCGACCGCGTACCTGTTCGAGCAGTACTTC
CDR3 protein: CASSPTAYLFEQYF

V gene: TRBV5-6
J gene: TRBJ2-3
clone size: NA
D gene: NA
CDR3 DNA: TGTGCCAGCAGCTTGGGACTAGAAAATACGCAGTATTTT
CDR3 protein: CASSLGLENTQYF

V gene: TRBV7-9
J gene: TRBJ2-1
clone size: NA
D gene: TRBD1
CDR3 DNA: TGTGCCAGCAGCTTTGTACTTGGACAGGGAGGATTCAATGAGCAGTTCTTC
CDR3 protein: CASSFVLGQGGFNEQFF

V gene: TRBV29-1
J gene: TRBJ1-2
clone size: few
D gene: NA
CDR3 DNA: TGCAGCGTTTCCGGGACGCATTATGGCTACACCTTC
CDR3 protein: CSVSGTHYGYTF

V gene: TRBV12-3/TRBV12-4
J gene: TRBJ2-1
clone size: few
D gene: TRBD1
CDR3 DNA: TGTGCCAGCAGTTTGGGACAGGGTTTAGAGTTCTTC
CDR3 protein: CASSLGQGLEFF

V gene: TRBV5-1
J gene: TRBJ2-7
clone size: NA
D gene: NA
CDR3 DNA: TGCGCCAGCGGCCCGACTTCCTCCTGCGAGCAGTACTTC
CDR3 protein: CASGPTSSCEQYF

V gene: TRBV7-9
J gene: TRBJ2-5
clone size: NA
D gene: TRBD2
CDR3 DNA: TGCGCCAGCAGCCGTAGCGGGGGGCAGGAGACCCAGTACTTC
CDR3 protein: CASSRSGGQETQYF

V gene: TRBV7-8
J gene: TRBJ1-6
clone size: NA
D gene: NA
CDR3 DNA: TGTGCCAGCAGCTTAGCGACGATTGAAACAGGGTTTTATCAGGATTCACCCCTCCACTTT
CDR3 protein: CASSLATIETGFYQDSPLHF

V gene: TRBV12-3/TRBV12-4
J gene: TRBJ1-1
clone size: NA
D gene: TRBD1
CDR3 DNA: TGTGCCAGCAGTTCTCGGGACAGGAACACTGAAGCTTTCTTT
CDR3 protein: CASSSRDRNTEAFF

V gene: TRBV7-9
J gene: TRBJ2-5
clone size: NA
D gene: NA
CDR3 DNA: TGTGCCAGCAGCTTAACAACCCAGTTTGGGAATACCCAGTACTTC
CDR3 protein: CASSLTTQFGNTQYF

V gene: TRBV7-2
J gene: TRBJ1-5
clone size: NA
D gene: NA
CDR3 DNA: TGTGCCAGCAGCTTAGGTTGGAACAACTCGCCCCAGCATTTT
CDR3 protein: CASSLGWNNSPQHF

V gene: TRBV4-1
J gene: TRBJ1-2
clone size: few
D gene: TRBD1
CDR3 DNA: TGCGCCAGCAGCCAAGATGAGGGGGCGCGAGGCTACACCTTC
CDR3 protein: CASSQDEGARGYTF

V gene: TRBV18
J gene: TRBJ1-1
clone size: once
D gene: NA
CDR3 DNA: TGTGCCAGCTCACCACATAAGGGAACTGAAGCTTTCTTT
CDR3 protein: CASSPHKGTEAFF

V gene: TRBV6-5
J gene: TRBJ1-2
clone size: NA
D gene: NA
CDR3 DNA: TGTGCCAGCAGTTCCCCCTCCCACCGATCCCTGGACTATGGCTACACCTTC
CDR3 protein: CASSSPSHRSLDYGYTF

V gene: TRBV4-2
J gene: TRBJ2-1
clone size: NA
D gene: NA
CDR3 DNA: TGTGCCAGCAGCCAAGCTTTGTTCGCACCCGGCTCCTACAATGAGCAGTTCTTC
CDR3 protein: CASSQALFAPGSYNEQFF

V gene: TRBV20-1
J gene: TRBJ2-6
clone size: NA
D gene: NA
CDR3 DNA: TGCAGTGCTAGAGATCTCAAGGGATACTCTGGGGCCAACGTCCTGACTTTC
CDR3 protein: CSARDLKGYSGANVLTF

V gene: TRBV9
J gene: TRBJ2-7
clone size: few
D gene: NA
CDR3 DNA: TGTGCCAGCAGCGTAGAATGGCGGCCCGTCCCAAACGAGCAGTACTTC
CDR3 protein: CASSVEWRPVPNEQYF

V gene: TRBV27
J gene: TRBJ1-1
clone size: NA
D gene: NA
CDR3 DNA: TGTGCCAGCAGTTTATTCCCAGGAACGAACACTGAAGCTTTCTTT
CDR3 protein: CASSLFPGTNTEAFF

V gene: TRBV12-3/TRBV12-4
J gene: TRBJ1-5
clone size: few
D gene: NA
CDR3 DNA: TGTGCCAGCAGTTTAAAGTGGCATTTGGGCAATCAGCCCCAGCATTTT
CDR3 protein: CASSLKWHLGNQPQHF

V gene: TRBV7-2
J gene: TRBJ1-5
clone size: NA
D gene: NA
CDR3 DNA: TGTGCCAGCAGCACACACCACCTTCAGCCCCAGCATTTT
CDR3 protein: CASSTHHLQPQHF

V gene: TRBV20-1
J gene: TRBJ2-5
clone size: NA
D gene: TRBD2
CDR3 DNA: TGCAGTGCCGCGACGGGGGGGAAAGAGACCCAGTACTTC
CDR3 protein: CSAATGGKETQYF

V gene: TRBV7-8
J gene: TRBJ1-2
clone size: NA
D gene: NA
CDR3 DNA: TGTGCCAGCAGCTCGCGCGTGCCGCGGCCAGGTGGCTACACCTTC
CDR3 protein: CASSSRVPRPGGYTF

V gene: TRBV29-1
J gene: TRBJ1-1
clone size: few
D gene: TRBD1
CDR3 DNA: TGCAGCGCCGACAGGGTTTCGAACACTGAAGCTTTCTTT
CDR3 protein: CSADRVSNTEAFF

V gene: TRBV20-1
J gene: TRBJ1-3
clone size: NA
D gene: NA
CDR3 DNA: TGCAGTGCTATCAGACGGAACTCTGGAAACACCATATATTTT
CDR3 protein: CSAIRRNSGNTIYF

V gene: TRBV4-3
J gene: TRBJ1-6
clone size: NA
D gene: NA
CDR3 DNA: TGCGCCAGCAGCCAAGGGGAACTTAATAATTCACCCCTCCACTTT
CDR3 protein: CASSQGELNNSPLHF

V gene: TRBV7-9
J gene: TRBJ1-1
clone size: few
D gene: NA
CDR3 DNA: TGTGCCAGCAGCTTAGTTCCCCCCCGGAACACTGAAGCTTTCTTT
CDR3 protein: CASSLVPPRNTEAFF

V gene: TRBV10-3
J gene: TRBJ2-5
clone size: many
D gene: NA
CDR3 DNA: TGTGCCATCAGTCCGGAGGACCGGGGGCAGTACTTC
CDR3 protein: CAISPEDRGQYF

V gene: TRBV7-8
J gene: TRBJ2-7
clone size: once
D gene: NA
CDR3 DNA: TGTGCCAGCAGCTACGCGAGGGGCGAGCAGTACTTC
CDR3 protein: CASSYARGEQYF

V gene: TRBV2
J gene: TRBJ1-1
clone size: NA
D gene: NA
CDR3 DNA: TGTGCCAGCAGTGAAAAGGAGGGGTACACTGAAGCTTTCTTT
CDR3 protein: CASSEKEGYTEAFF

V gene: TRBV7-2
J gene: TRBJ1-2
clone size: many
D gene: NA
CDR3 DNA: TGTGCCAGCAGCTTAGAGGGGGTGCTAGGCTACACCTTC
CDR3 protein: CASSLEGVLGYTF

V gene: TRBV29-1
J gene: TRBJ1-1
clone size: NA
D gene: NA
CDR3 DNA: TGCAGCGTTGCGGCGGTGATTAACACTGAAGCTTTCTTT
CDR3 protein: CSVAAVINTEAFF

V gene: TRBV28
J gene: TRBJ1-5
clone size: few
D gene: TRBD1
CDR3 DNA: TGTGCCAGCAGTTTTCCTCGGACAGGGGGCCAGACCCAGCATTTT
CDR3 protein: CASSFPRTGGQTQHF

V gene: TRBV6-2/TRBV6-3
J gene: TRBJ2-3
clone size: few
D gene: NA
CDR3 DNA: TGTGCCAGCAGTTACTCGGCCTACGACATCACAGATACGCAGTATTTT
CDR3 protein: CASSYSAYDITDTQYF

V gene: TRBV27
J gene: TRBJ2-7
clone size: NA
D gene: NA
CDR3 DNA: TGTGCCAGTAGGCGAGAGGACGAGCAGTACTTC
CDR3 protein: CASRREDEQYF

V gene: TRBV27
J gene: TRBJ1-5
clone size: NA
D gene: TRBD1
CDR3 DNA: TGTGCCAGCGGTCCAGGACAGGGAAGGGGTCAGCCCCAGCATTTT
CDR3 protein: CASGPGQGRGQPQHF

V gene: TRBV12-3/TRBV12-4
J gene: TRBJ2-7
clone size: NA
D gene: NA
CDR3 DNA: TGTGCCAGCAGTTTCGTGGGCGAGCAGTACTTC
CDR3 protein: CASSFVGEQYF

V gene: TRBV7-2
J gene: TRBJ2-7
clone size: NA
D gene: TRBD2
CDR3 DNA: TGTGCCAGCAGCTTAGCCAATAGCGGGGGAGTCTACGAGCAGTACTTC
CDR3 protein: CASSLANSGGVYEQYF

V gene: TRBV6-1
J gene: TRBJ2-7
clone size: many
D gene: NA
CDR3 DNA: TGTGCCAGCAGGATCTCCGCCCTCTACGAGCAGTACTTC
CDR3 protein: CASRISALYEQYF

V gene: TRBV20-1
J gene: TRBJ2-4
clone size: NA
D gene: NA
CDR3 DNA: TGCAGTGCTCCCGACACCCTAGCCAAAAACATTCAGTACTTC
CDR3 protein: CSAPDTLAKNIQYF

V gene: TRBV28
J gene: TRBJ2-1
clone size: many
D gene: NA
CDR3 DNA: TGTGCCAGCAGTCCGGGGGTCAGCTACAATGAGCAGTTCTTC
CDR3 protein: CASSPGVSYNEQFF

V gene: TRBV6-5
J gene: TRBJ2-7
clone size: few
D gene: NA
CDR3 DNA: TGTGCCAGCAGTCCAGGCCCTGCGGGCAGCGAGTACTTC
CDR3 protein: CASSPGPAGSEYF

V gene: TRBV6-2/TRBV6-3
J gene: TRBJ1-5
clone size: NA
D gene: NA
CDR3 DNA: TGTGCCAACAGTTATTTTCTCAATCAGCCCCAGCATTTT
CDR3 protein: CANSYFLNQPQHF

V gene: TRBV11-1
J gene: TRBJ2-5
clone size: NA
D gene: TRBD1
CDR3 DNA: TGTGCCAGCAGCCCCAGACAAAACCGGGACAGAATACCCATTATCCGAGAGACCCAGTACTTC
CDR3 protein: CASSPRQNRDRIPIIRETQYF

V gene: TRBV20-1
J gene: TRBJ1-5
clone size: NA
D gene: NA
CDR3 DNA: TGCAGTGCTAGAGACCTCCCGGACGTTTATAGCAATCAGCCCCAGCATTTT
CDR3 protein: CSARDLPDVYSNQPQHF

V gene: TRBV5-1
J gene: TRBJ2-2
clone size: few
D gene: NA
CDR3 DNA: TGCGCCAGCAGCTTCCAAGACAGCGCTAACACCGGGGAGCTGTTTTTT
CDR3 protein: CASSFQDSANTGELFF

V gene: TRBV20-1
J gene: TRBJ2-3
clone size: NA
D gene: TRBD2
CDR3 DNA: TGCAGCGCTAGTCCCAGACTAGCGGGGAATTTAGCTAGCACAGATACGCAGTATTTT
CDR3 protein: CSASPRLAGNLASTDTQYF

V gene: TRBV12-5
J gene: TRBJ2-3
clone size: few
D gene: NA
CDR3 DNA: TGTGCTAGTGGTCCAGGACAGAGCACAGATACGCAGTATTTT
CDR3 protein: CASGPGQSTDTQYF

V gene: TRBV29-1
J gene: TRBJ2-5
clone size: few
D gene: NA
CDR3 DNA: TGCAGCGTTGAGGGGCCAAACAAAGAGACCCAGTACTTC
CDR3 protein: CSVEGPNKETQYF

V gene: TRBV29-1
J gene: TRBJ2-3
clone size: NA
D gene: TRBD2
CDR3 DNA: TGCAGCGTGGAAACGGGGGGGCCGGGAGATGCGCAGTATTTT
CDR3 protein: CSVETGGPGDAQYF

V gene: TRBV4-3
J gene: TRBJ2-3
clone size: few
D gene: TRBD2
CDR3 DNA: TGCGCCAGCAGCCAAGACGCTAGCGGGGGGTTGATCACAGATACGCAGTATTTT
CDR3 protein: CASSQDASGGLITDTQYF

V gene: TRBV5-1
J gene: TRBJ2-1
clone size: NA
D gene: TRBD2
CDR3 DNA: TGCGCCAGCAGTCCTAGCGGCCAGGGTGAGCAGTTCTTC
CDR3 protein: CASSPSGQGEQFF

V gene: TRBV29-1
J gene: TRBJ1-2
clone size: few
D gene: NA
CDR3 DNA: TGCAGCGTTGGCACCGTACTTTCCTATGGCTACACCTTC
CDR3 protein: CSVGTVLSYGYTF

V gene: TRBV20-1
J gene: TRBJ1-2
clone size: few
D gene: TRBD1
CDR3 DNA: TGCAGTGCTACTCAGGGGGCGTTTGGCGGCTACACCTTC
CDR3 protein: CSATQGAFGGYTF